This T cell receptor (beta chain) was sequenced during a study of CD8 T cell repertoires and HIV-1 epitope variants. In the study overall: Tested: three Gag epitope families, Nef HW9 and YT9.

This CDR3 is 15 amino acids long. Trimming took off 2 bases at V and 1 base at J, with 12 bases between the two ends. In germline, CDR1 is SGHRS, CDR2 YFSETQ. The table came from immunoSEQ multiplex PCR; TCRdb's copy has only in-frame clones and leaves some out. The table records fewer than 4,500 clones, around two thirds of them present only once. As to this clone: Its matching antigen is unknown.

This TCR came from a male donor with HIV. Sequencing was done on a sample of cultured CD8+ T cells derived from PBMCs. The V gene is TRBV5-1, the J gene TRBJ1-1; D remains unclear. The DNA of the CDR3 is TGCGCCAGCAGCTTCTTAAACTCTCCGAACACTGAAGCTTTCTTT. Its translation: CASSFLNSPNTEAFF.